The rows below give T cell receptor beta chains drawn from one sample of a study of CD8 T cells in Susac syndrome. TCRdb itself ran the immunoSEQ multiplex PCR reads through MiXCR, one entry per CDR3 protein. This repertoire shows tens of thousands of distinct CDR3 sequences, roughly 94% found once; its top ten account for about 0.47%. The sequencing input was CD8+ T cells from PBMCs. Every receptor here comes from a human donor with Susac syndrome. CDR3s leave out the opening cysteine and the closing phenylalanine or tryptophan.

cdr3_aa	j_call	v_call
ACTSGGPREQF	TRBJ2-1	TRBV30
ASREAGTNEKLF	TRBJ1-4	TRBV7-9
ASSVGGPQETQY	TRBJ2-5	TRBV9
ASSPGQIYEQY	TRBJ2-7	TRBV11-2
ASSLAGSSYEQY	TRBJ2-7	TRBV7-9
ASSTRDNGWNSNQPQH	TRBJ1-5	TRBV19
ASSRGNPRTTMNTEAF	TRBJ1-1	TRBV5-6
ATSRPGTGNGYT	TRBJ1-2	TRBV15
AISGPEGTQY	TRBJ2-5	TRBV10-3
ARSPLQRAGETQY	TRBJ2-5	TRBV13
ACFGNTIY	TRBJ1-3	TRBV19
ASSHLDGPYEQY	TRBJ2-7	TRBV3-1
AITELLNYGYT	TRBJ1-2	TRBV10-3
AWATGTNYGYT	TRBJ1-2	TRBV30
ASSEGTGNYEQY	TRBJ2-7	TRBV25-1
ASSPHAYTDTQY	TRBJ2-3	TRBV12-3/TRBV12-4
ASSLAPAV	TRBJ2-7	TRBV9
SARDRVQAGTQRNIQY	TRBJ2-4	TRBV20-1
ASSLELRGPNTEAF	TRBJ1-1	TRBV5-1
ASSLVSREPQH	TRBJ1-5	TRBV28